A selection of T cell receptor beta chains follows, all from one sample in a study of cytomegalovirus exposure and HLA in healthy donors. Assay: immunoSEQ multiplex PCR; the TCRdb copy retains only in-frame clones and omits some. The table records approximately 170,000 clones, 80% of them present only once. Specimen: PBMCs. Source of these receptors: a man aged 18 to 30 in good health and CMV-seropositive. The CDR3 runs from the conserved cysteine through the conserved F or W. A D gene is named only where the DNA matches it firmly. Clone size is given for some rows only: seen once, a few or many times, or a class if the clone is expanded.

j_call,clone_size,v_call,d_call,cdr3_aa,cdr3_nt
TRBJ2-7,NA,TRBV7-9,NA,CASSPVLGGFYEQYF,TGTGCCAGCAGCCCAGTGTTGGGGGGATTCTACGAGCAGTACTTC
TRBJ2-1,once,TRBV7-7,TRBD2,CASSLGPSGVNEQFF,TGTGCTAGCAGCTTAGGTCCTAGCGGGGTCAATGAGCAGTTCTTC
TRBJ1-1,NA,TRBV5-4,NA,CASSEVGAETEAFF,TGTGCCAGCAGCGAGGTAGGGGCGGAGACTGAAGCTTTCTTT
TRBJ2-2,NA,TRBV7-3,NA,CASSSLENTGELFF,TGTGCCAGCAGCTCGTTAGAGAACACCGGGGAGCTGTTTTTT
TRBJ2-1,NA,TRBV10-2,NA,CASSIFQGLSDNEQFF,TGCGCCAGCAGTATTTTCCAGGGACTTAGCGACAATGAGCAGTTCTTC
TRBJ1-2,NA,TRBV6-5,TRBD1,CASSYSTDRGRGYTF,TGTGCCAGCAGTTACTCGACGGACAGGGGGCGCGGCTACACCTTC
TRBJ2-7,NA,TRBV19,NA,CASSIFPGESYEQYF,TGTGCCAGTAGTATATTCCCAGGGGAATCCTACGAGCAGTACTTC
TRBJ2-5,NA,TRBV5-1,TRBD1,CASSVAGGRQETQYF,TGCGCCAGCAGCGTCGCAGGGGGACGACAAGAGACCCAGTACTTC
TRBJ1-2,NA,TRBV29-1,TRBD1,CSAWTGANYGYTF,TGCAGCGCTTGGACAGGGGCTAACTATGGCTACACCTTC
TRBJ2-5,NA,TRBV11-2,TRBD1,CASSLGVRGQQETQYF,TGTGCCAGCAGCCTAGGGGTTAGGGGACAGCAAGAGACCCAGTACTTC
TRBJ1-1,NA,TRBV4-2,TRBD1,CASRGQGRPEAFF,TGTGCCAGCAGAGGACAGGGCCGGCCTGAAGCTTTCTTT
TRBJ2-2,few,TRBV7-9,NA,CASSLAKVTYHAGELFF,TGTGCCAGCAGCTTAGCAAAAGTAACATATCACGCCGGGGAGCTGTTTTTT
TRBJ2-7,NA,TRBV10-2,NA,CASGEAEPYEQYF,TGCGCCAGCGGGGAGGCAGAACCCTACGAGCAGTACTTC
TRBJ2-3,NA,TRBV13,NA,CASSPDTSTDTQYF,TGTGCCAGCAGCCCGGACACAAGCACAGATACGCAGTATTTT
TRBJ2-1,few,TRBV11-2,NA,CASSLWWGGSDNEQFF,TGTGCCAGCAGCTTATGGTGGGGGGGCAGTGACAATGAGCAGTTCTTC
TRBJ2-3,NA,TRBV5-1,TRBD2,CASSLDLAGGSDTQYF,TGCGCCAGCAGCTTGGACCTTGCGGGAGGCTCGGATACGCAGTATTTT
TRBJ2-4,NA,TRBV11-2,NA,CASSGSGVAKNIQYF,TGTGCCAGCAGCGGTAGCGGAGTAGCCAAAAACATTCAGTACTTC
TRBJ2-1,NA,TRBV5-1,NA,CASSLVGVGGQFF,TGCGCCAGCAGCTTGGTTGGGGTCGGGGGGCAGTTCTTC
TRBJ2-3,NA,TRBV28,NA,CASRPSGTDTQYF,TGTGCCAGCAGGCCTAGCGGCACAGATACGCAGTATTTT
TRBJ2-7,few,TRBV7-2,TRBD2,CATASGRAERYEQYF,TGTGCCACAGCGAGCGGGAGGGCCGAACGCTACGAGCAGTACTTC
TRBJ1-2,NA,TRBV5-6,TRBD1,CASSSGTGVYGYTF,TGTGCCAGCAGCTCCGGGACAGGGGTTTATGGCTACACCTTC
TRBJ2-1,few,TRBV18,TRBD2,CASSYPGLAGEQEQFF,TGTGCCAGCTCATACCCGGGGCTAGCGGGAGAACAAGAGCAGTTCTTC
TRBJ1-5,NA,TRBV19,NA,CASSRGGNQPQHF,TGTGCCAGTAGTAGGGGGGGCAATCAGCCCCAGCATTTT
TRBJ2-1,NA,TRBV9,NA,CASSTSGTHEQFF,TGTGCCAGCAGCACTAGTGGGACACATGAGCAGTTCTTC
TRBJ2-3,NA,TRBV30,NA,CACTGDGRTGIADTQYF,TGTGCCTGCACCGGTGATGGGCGTACCGGGATAGCAGATACGCAGTATTTT
TRBJ2-4,NA,TRBV27,NA,CASSLSRSKNIQYF,TGTGCCAGCAGTTTAAGTCGGTCCAAAAACATTCAGTACTTC
TRBJ1-1,NA,TRBV6-1,NA,CASSEDQLNTEAFF,TGTGCCAGCAGTGAAGACCAGTTGAACACTGAAGCTTTCTTT
TRBJ2-7,NA,TRBV19,TRBD1,CASSDKKRDRPYEQYF,TGTGCCAGTAGTGATAAAAAGAGGGACAGGCCCTACGAGCAGTACTTC
TRBJ1-3,many,TRBV9,TRBD1,CASSAGTGTGNTIYF,TGTGCCAGCAGCGCCGGGACAGGGACTGGAAACACCATATATTTT
TRBJ2-3,NA,TRBV6-1,TRBD2,CASSGLAGGPDTQYF,TGTGCCAGCAGTGGACTAGCGGGAGGGCCAGATACGCAGTATTTT
TRBJ2-7,NA,TRBV4-1,NA,CASSFRIDSSYEQYF,TGCGCCAGCAGCTTCAGAATCGACTCATCCTACGAGCAGTACTTC
TRBJ1-1,once,TRBV29-1,TRBD1,CSARTGENTEAFF,TGCAGCGCCAGGACAGGGGAGAACACTGAAGCTTTCTTT
TRBJ2-7,NA,TRBV7-2,NA,CASSSATGRKVYEQYF,TGTGCCAGCAGCTCGGCGACAGGGAGGAAGGTCTACGAGCAGTACTTC
TRBJ1-1,few,TRBV4-1,NA,CASSQEGQNTEAFF,TGCGCCAGCAGCCAAGAGGGCCAGAACACTGAAGCTTTCTTT
TRBJ2-1,NA,TRBV28,TRBD2,CASSLGGLAVNEQFF,TGTGCCAGCAGTTTAGGGGGACTAGCGGTCAATGAGCAGTTCTTC
TRBJ1-2,NA,TRBV7-9,NA,CASSLVQGRGYTF,TGTGCCAGCAGCTTAGTACAGGGAAGAGGCTACACCTTC
TRBJ2-6,NA,TRBV9,TRBD1,CASSVAIQGASGANVLTF,TGTGCCAGCAGCGTAGCGATCCAGGGGGCTTCCGGGGCCAACGTCCTGACTTTC
TRBJ2-2,NA,TRBV5-1,TRBD1,CASSLRIRTGSTNTGELFF,TGCGCCAGCAGCTTGCGGATCAGGACAGGGAGTACAAACACCGGGGAGCTGTTTTTT
TRBJ1-1,NA,TRBV11-2,NA,CASSSGEVRNTEAFF,TGTGCCAGCAGCTCAGGGGAAGTAAGAAACACTGAAGCTTTCTTT
TRBJ1-1,NA,TRBV18,NA,CASSADWNTEAFF,TGTGCCAGCTCAGCGGACTGGAACACTGAAGCTTTCTTT
TRBJ2-3,NA,TRBV2,TRBD2,CASSVAGTSGITDTQYF,TGTGCCAGCAGTGTTGCGGGGACTAGCGGGATCACAGATACGCAGTATTTT
TRBJ2-7,NA,TRBV7-2,NA,CASSSGFYEQYF,TGTGCCAGCAGCTCGGGGTTCTACGAGCAGTACTTC
TRBJ1-2,NA,TRBV7-2,NA,CASSSPRDGSNYGYTF,TGTGCCAGCAGCTCGCCCCGGGACGGGAGTAACTATGGCTACACCTTC
TRBJ2-2,NA,TRBV7-8,TRBD1,CASSLAVWTGGTGELFF,TGTGCCAGCAGCTTAGCCGTTTGGACAGGGGGCACCGGGGAGCTGTTTTTT
TRBJ2-7,NA,TRBV5-8,NA,CASSYTGQGGNEQYF,TGTGCCAGCAGTTATACCGGACAGGGAGGGAACGAGCAGTACTTC
TRBJ1-5,NA,TRBV2,TRBD1,CASSVETGNQPQHF,TGTGCCAGCAGTGTTGAGACAGGGAATCAGCCCCAGCATTTT
TRBJ1-3,NA,TRBV7-6,NA,CASSLSGTGNTIYF,TGTGCCAGCAGCTTATCAGGGACTGGAAACACCATATATTTT
TRBJ2-3,NA,TRBV10-3,NA,CAISETARDTRTDTQYF,TGTGCCATCAGTGAGACGGCTCGGGACACGCGCACAGATACGCAGTATTTT
TRBJ2-7,few,TRBV5-1,NA,CASSLEGGSYEQYF,TGCGCCAGCAGCTTGGAAGGGGGCTCCTACGAGCAGTACTTC
TRBJ1-1,NA,TRBV7-2,TRBD1,CASSQQGGTEAFF,TGTGCCAGCAGCCAACAGGGGGGAACTGAAGCTTTCTTT
TRBJ2-7,NA,TRBV5-1,TRBD1,CASSLDWDRGLYEQYF,TGCGCCAGCAGCTTGGATTGGGACAGGGGGCTTTACGAGCAGTACTTC
TRBJ1-5,few,TRBV9,TRBD1,CASSAGQGAGQPQHF,TGTGCCAGCAGCGCCGGACAGGGGGCCGGTCAGCCCCAGCATTTT
TRBJ1-2,NA,TRBV4-3,TRBD1,CASSQERDSLFGYTF,TGCGCCAGCAGCCAAGAGAGGGACAGTTTGTTTGGCTACACCTTC
TRBJ2-2,once,TRBV2,NA,CASSHKPGTPNTGELFF,TGTGCCAGCAGTCATAAGCCCGGGACACCGAACACCGGGGAGCTGTTTTTT
TRBJ2-3,NA,TRBV4-3,TRBD2,CASSQHSGLAGSDTQYF,TGCGCCAGCAGCCAACATTCCGGACTAGCGGGATCAGATACGCAGTATTTT